What follows are 18 T cell receptor beta chains derived from one specimen sequenced in a study of T cell repertoires in cytomegalovirus infection. These receptors are not linked to any known antigen. TCRdb re-called the reads with MiXCR, one entry per CDR3 protein. The sample lists around 800,000 distinct CDR3 sequences; about 31% were seen once. This sample comprised cultured CD8+ T cells from PBMCs, obtained from culture after CMV antigen stimulation. These receptor sequences come from a human donor in good health (CMV status not recorded). Some clones in this sample may be carry-over from other donors' samples.

This clonotype was detected only a few times. The chain links TRBV6-6 to TRBJ2-3, with 14 bases matching TRBD2. CDR3 length: 16 residues. Germline loops: CDR1 MNHNY, CDR2 SVGAGI (reference sequence). V gave up 2 bases and J gave up 6 bases; unmatched junction bases: 4. The CDR3 spells CASSYGLAGGWDTQYF. CDR3 sequence (DNA): TGTGCCAGCAGTTACGGACTAGCGGGGGGTTGGGATACGCAGTATTTT.

This clonotype was counted only a few times. The gene calls are TRBV14 and TRBJ2-1, with D uncertain. Trimming took off 1 base at V and 2 bases at J, with 9 bases between the two ends. Germline V lookup: CDR1 SGHDN, CDR2 FVKESK. The CDR3 contains 15 residues. The CDR3 here is CASSQAHGTYNEQFF. For the CDR3, the DNA is TGTGCCAGCAGCCAAGCCCATGGCACCTACAATGAGCAGTTCTTC.

The sample holds a few counts of this clonotype. The rearrangement uses TRBV9 and TRBJ2-1; D is ambiguous. Trimming took off 6 bases at V and 0 bases at J, with 16 bases between the two ends. From germline, CDR1 is SGDLS and CDR2 YYNGEE. This CDR3 has 16 amino acids. CDR3 in DNA: TGTGCCAGCACCCTGGGAACGGGCGTCTCCTACAATGAGCAGTTCTTC. Translation: CASTLGTGVSYNEQFF.

DNA of the CDR3: TGTGCCATCAGTGAGTCGCAGGTTCCCGATCGCGATCAGCCCCAGCATTTT. Amino acids: CAISESQVPDRDQPQHF. V usage is TRBV10-3 and J usage is TRBJ1-5; no reliable D call. V dropped 0 bases and J dropped 5 bases, with 17 bases sitting between them. Germline V gene lookup returns CDR1 ENHRY and CDR2 SYGVKD. This CDR3 is 17 amino acids long.

This clonotype came up a few times. The chain recombines TRBV5-5 with TRBJ2-5, with D unclear. V lost 4 bases, J lost 5 bases, and 15 bases lay in between. Germline V gene sequence: CDR1 SGHKS, CDR2 YYEKEE (reference sequence). This CDR3 has 14 residues. CDR3 amino acids: CASSHERIFETQYF. CDR3 coding DNA: TGTGCCAGCAGCCACGAACGGATTTTCGAGACCCAGTACTTC. The full variable domain, rest sourced from reference TRBV5-5 and TRBJ2-5, is DAGVTQSPTHLIKTRGQQVTLRCSPISGHKSVSWYQQVLGQGPQFIFQYYEKEERGRGNFPDRFSARQFPNYSSELNVNALLLGDSALYLCASSHERIFETQYFGPGTRLLVL.

The V gene is TRBV6-5, the J gene TRBJ2-1; 7 bases match TRBD2. V lost 10 bases to trimming and J lost 5 bases; unmatched junction nucleotides: 8. This CDR3 is built from 13 residues. Germline V gene sequence: CDR1 MNHEY, CDR2 SVGAGI. The CDR3 is CATSVRGDNEQFF. The CDR3 DNA reads as TGTGCCACGTCCGTTCGGGGGGACAATGAGCAGTTCTTC.

This clonotype was detected only a few times. The chain is built from TRBV5-4 and TRBJ2-1; TRBD2 matches 8 bases. The CDR3 has 13 residues. From germline, CDR1 is SGHNT and CDR2 YYREEE (reference sequence). The V and J ends lost 6 bases and 9 bases, in that order; junction bases with no gene match: 8. The CDR3 reads CASIPAGEVEQFF. In nucleotides, the CDR3 is TGTGCCAGCATCCCAGCGGGGGAGGTTGAGCAGTTCTTC.

This clonotype appeared a few times. J is TRBJ2-2 and V is TRBV6-5, with D possibly TRBD1 on 5 matching bases. This CDR3 contains 15 residues. V lost 2 bases and J lost 7, with 14 bases in between. The germline V gene has CDR1 MNHEY and CDR2 SVGAGI. The CDR3 nucleotides are TGTGCCAGCAGTTACCAGGCAGGGTCGGTCGGGGAGCTGTTTTTT. It encodes CASSYQAGSVGELFF.

This clonotype was seen only a few times. The rearrangement uses TRBV19 and TRBJ2-1, with a weak D call TRBD1 (6 bases). Germline V gene data show CDR1 as LNHDA and CDR2 as SQIVND (reference sequence). The V end was cut by 3 bases, the J end by 1 base, with 13 bases between. CDR3 size: 16 residues. CDR3: CASSIGMDSSYNEQFF. The CDR3 region has the DNA TGTGCCAGTAGTATCGGTATGGACAGTTCCTACAATGAGCAGTTCTTC.

This clonotype was counted between two and nine times. The chain employs TRBV27 and TRBJ1-1; possibly TRBD1 for D (5 bases). The CDR3 has 14 amino acids. The germline V gene encodes CDR1 MNHEY and CDR2 SMNVEV (reference sequence). Between the trimmed V and J ends, which lost 0 bases and 1 base, there was a span of 6 bases. CDR3 sequence: CASSLSQGNTEAFF. The CDR3, as DNA: TGTGCCAGCAGTTTATCGCAGGGGAACACTGAAGCTTTCTTT.

A few counts support this clonotype. The chain combines TRBV6-1 with TRBJ2-1; D possibly corresponds to TRBD2 (5 bases). Germline V lookup: CDR1 MNHNS, CDR2 SASEGT. V lost 1 base, J lost 10 bases, and 11 bases lay in between. The CDR3 has 13 residues. CDR3 sequence (DNA): TGTGCCAGCAGTGAAGACCCTAGCAGGGAGCAGTTCTTC. Encoded protein: CASSEDPSREQFF.

The V and J genes are TRBV7-6 and TRBJ2-7; either TRBD1 or TRBD2 may fit D (6 bases each). The CDR3 has 15 residues. V lost 1 base to trimming and J lost 2 bases, with 12 bases between them. CDR1 and CDR2 (germline): SGHVS, FNYEAQ. The DNA for the CDR3 is TGTGCCAGCAGCTTAGAGGGGGGCTTTACCTACGAGCAGTACTTC. Its translation is CASSLEGGFTYEQYF.

The chain recombines TRBV7-9 with TRBJ2-3; 7 bases are a match to TRBD2. Trimming cost V 5 bases and J 1 base; bases outside gene matches: 3. Germline CDR1 and CDR2: SEHNR and FQNEAQ (reference sequence). This CDR3 contains 14 residues. CDR3: CASSGLVGTDTQYF. The CDR3 nucleotides are TGTGCCAGCAGCGGACTAGTCGGCACAGATACGCAGTATTTT.

The chain joins TRBV7-6 to TRBJ2-3; TRBD2 agrees at 11 bases. Trimming took 1 base from V and 0 from J; bases not matched to a gene: 6. The CDR3 totals 18 residues. Germline CDR1 SGHVS, CDR2 FNYEAQ. The CDR3, as DNA: TGTGCCAGCAGCTTAGAACTAGCGGGGGACACGAGCACAGATACGCAGTATTTT. Translating gives CASSLELAGDTSTDTQYF.

The chain carries TRBV27 and TRBJ1-2, with 7 bases lining up with TRBD1. V gave up 7 bases and J gave up 2 bases; unmatched junction bases: 4. This CDR3 has 13 residues. Germline V gene data show CDR1 as MNHEY and CDR2 as SMNVEV (reference sequence). DNA for the CDR3: TGTGCCAGCATGGCGACAGGGAACTATGGCTACACCTTC. Protein product: CASMATGNYGYTF.

The chain is built from TRBV2 and TRBJ2-1; D gene uncertain. Per germline, CDR1 SNHLY and CDR2 FYNNEI. This CDR3 has 15 residues. V lost 1 base to trimming and J lost 0 bases, with 7 bases between them. The CDR3 DNA follows: TGTGCCAGCAGTGAAGAGGCAAACTCCTACAATGAGCAGTTCTTC. Translation: CASSEEANSYNEQFF.

This sequence joins TRBV10-3 and TRBJ2-7, with D perhaps matching TRBD1 or TRBD2 (5 bases each). Germline lookup yields CDR1 ENHRY and CDR2 SYGVKD. This CDR3 is built from 13 residues. Trimming shortened V by 6 bases and J by 5 bases, and 14 bases separated the two germline ends. CDR3 loop: CAISPGTANEQYF. The DNA of the CDR3 is TGTGCCATCAGCCCCGGGACGGCCAACGAGCAGTACTTC.

The rearrangement links TRBV6-2 or TRBV6-3 to TRBJ1-1, with D possibly matching TRBD1 (6 bases). V dropped 5 bases and J dropped 7 bases, with 20 bases sitting between them. The length of the CDR3 is 15 residues. Germline assignment: CDR1 MNHEY and CDR2 SVGEGT. The CDR3 region has the DNA TGTGCCAGCAGTCCCGCGGAGGGATACAGGGATGAAGCTTTCTTT. Protein sequence: CASSPAEGYRDEAFF.